The present T cell receptor beta chain was sequenced within a study of neoadjuvant anti-PD-1 for oral cavity cancer. Study in general: Non-progressing patients received a fourth nivolumab dose near day 43, then surgery on days 50-56. Notes on the study in general: Treg/Th17 ratio rose with pretreatment blood and fell with post-treatment tumor TCRbeta clonality.

Most PBMC samples had approximately 440 ng input DNA in six replicates. Sequencing used immunoSEQ multiplex PCR; TCRdb keeps in-frame clones, though not all of them. The top ten hold roughly 3.5% of the sample, which has about 79,000 clones, around 83% seen once. On this clone: The antigen is undetermined.

Trimming cost V 0 bases and J 6 bases, with 14 bases left between them. Germline loops: CDR1 MNHEY, CDR2 SMNVEV (reference sequence). The CDR3 loop spans 16 amino acids. The origin of this receptor is a person between 40 and 80 years old with oral cavity squamous cell carcinoma. The source material was PBMCs, sampled before nivolumab (anti-PD-1) treatment. The chain combines TRBV27 with TRBJ1-4; no reliable D call. In DNA, the CDR3 is TGTGCCAGCAGTTTATCTTTTTGGTTAGTGGATGAAAAACTGTTTTTT. It is translated as CASSLSFWLVDEKLFF.